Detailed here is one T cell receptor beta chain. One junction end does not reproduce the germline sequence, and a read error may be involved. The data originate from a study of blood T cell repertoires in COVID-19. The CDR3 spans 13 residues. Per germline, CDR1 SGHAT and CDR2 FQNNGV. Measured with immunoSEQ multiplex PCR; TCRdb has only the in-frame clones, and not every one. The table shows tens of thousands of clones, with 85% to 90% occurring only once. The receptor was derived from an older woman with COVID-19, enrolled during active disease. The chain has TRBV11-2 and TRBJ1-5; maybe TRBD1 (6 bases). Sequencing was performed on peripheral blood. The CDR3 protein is CASSLDRTVPPHF. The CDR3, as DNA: TGTGCCAGCAGCTTAGATCGGACAGTCCCCCCGCATTTT.